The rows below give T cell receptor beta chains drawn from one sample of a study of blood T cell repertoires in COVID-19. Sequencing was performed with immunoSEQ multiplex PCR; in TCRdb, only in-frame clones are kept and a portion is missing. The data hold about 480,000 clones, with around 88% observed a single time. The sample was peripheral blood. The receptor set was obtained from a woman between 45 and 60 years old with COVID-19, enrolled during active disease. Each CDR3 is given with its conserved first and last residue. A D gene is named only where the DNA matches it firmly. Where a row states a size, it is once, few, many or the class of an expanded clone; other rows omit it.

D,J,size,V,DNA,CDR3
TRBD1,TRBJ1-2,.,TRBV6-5,TGTGCCAGCAGTTGGGGGACAGGGGATGGAAACTATGGCTACACCTTC,CASSWGTGDGNYGYTF
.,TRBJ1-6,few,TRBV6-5,TGTGCCGTGAACCCAACAGGGTTTTATAATTCACCCCTCCACTTT,CAVNPTGFYNSPLHF
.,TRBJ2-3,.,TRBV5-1,TGCGCCAGCAGCCCCGAGGTCACAGATACGCAGTATTTT,CASSPEVTDTQYF
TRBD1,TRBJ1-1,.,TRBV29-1,TGCAGCGTTGAAGAAGGAGGGACAGGGGCGAGTGAAGCTTTCTTT,CSVEEGGTGASEAFF
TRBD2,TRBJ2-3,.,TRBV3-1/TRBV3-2,TGTGCCAGCAGCCAAGATCGGCGGCGGGGGGGTACCGTAGATACGCAGTATTTT,CASSQDRRRGGTVDTQYF
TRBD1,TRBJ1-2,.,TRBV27,TGTGCCAGCAGAGGCAGGGGGCAGGGCTATGGCTACACCTTC,CASRGRGQGYGYTF
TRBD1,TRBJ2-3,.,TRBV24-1,TGTGCCACCAGTGATTTAGGGGCAGGGGGCAGCACAGATACGCAGTATTTT,CATSDLGAGGSTDTQYF
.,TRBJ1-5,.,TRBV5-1,TGCGCCAGCAGTCCCGGGACAACCCCTTATAGCAATCAGCCCCAGCATTTT,CASSPGTTPYSNQPQHF
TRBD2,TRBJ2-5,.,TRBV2,TGTGCCAGCAGTGTGACTAGCGGGGGGATACAAGAGACCCAGTACTTC,CASSVTSGGIQETQYF
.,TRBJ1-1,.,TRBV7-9,TGTGCCAGCAGCTTAGCTGCCATGCCCGGAGCTTTCTTT,CASSLAAMPGAFF
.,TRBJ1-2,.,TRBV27,TGTGCCAGCAGTCCCCCGCAGGGCTATGGCTACACCTTC,CASSPPQGYGYTF
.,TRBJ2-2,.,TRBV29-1,TGCAGCGTTGAATATAGTTACGACACCGGGGAGCTGTTTTTT,CSVEYSYDTGELFF
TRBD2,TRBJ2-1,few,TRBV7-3,TGTGCCAGCAGCTTAATACTAGCGGGGGTAAATGAGCAGTTCTTC,CASSLILAGVNEQFF
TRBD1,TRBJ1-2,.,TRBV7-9,TGTGCCAGCAGCAGCCAGGGGGCGTCTAACTATGGCTACACCTTC,CASSSQGASNYGYTF
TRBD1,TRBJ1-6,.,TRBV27,TGTGCCAGCAGTGACAGGGGAAACTATAATTCACCCCTCCACTTT,CASSDRGNYNSPLHF
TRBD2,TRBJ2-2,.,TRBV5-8,TGTGCCAGCAGCCCGGGGGGGACTTACGCGAACACCGGGGAGCTGTTTTTT,CASSPGGTYANTGELFF
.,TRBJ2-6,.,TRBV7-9,TGTGCCAGCAGCCTTACTACTCCCTCTGGGGCCAACGTCCTGACTTTC,CASSLTTPSGANVLTF
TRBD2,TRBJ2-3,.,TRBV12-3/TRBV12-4,TGTGCCGCCGGGAGGGGGGGCACAGATACGCAGTATTTT,CAAGRGGTDTQYF
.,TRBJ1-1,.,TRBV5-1,TGCGCCAGCAGCTTGGCGTCAGGGTCCACTGAAGCTTTCTTT,CASSLASGSTEAFF
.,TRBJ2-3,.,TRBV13,TGTGCCAGCAGCCTAGAGCGGGCAGGATTAGGAGGCACGCAGTATTTT,CASSLERAGLGGTQYF
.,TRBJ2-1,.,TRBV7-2,TGTGCCAGCAGCTTCGTTTTCCTATCTGAGCAGTTCTTC,CASSFVFLSEQFF
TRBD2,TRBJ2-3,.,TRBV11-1,TGTGCCAGCAGCTTATGGGGACTAGCTGCCGATACGCAGTATTTT,CASSLWGLAADTQYF
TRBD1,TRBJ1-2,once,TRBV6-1,TGTGCCAGCAGTGAAATAGGGGACAGGGGCCAAGGTAACTATGGCTACACCTTC,CASSEIGDRGQGNYGYTF
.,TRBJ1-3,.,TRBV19,TGTGCCAGTAATCCAGGGACAGGAAACACCATATATTTT,CASNPGTGNTIYF
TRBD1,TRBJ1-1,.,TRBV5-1,TGCGCCAGCCGGCCTTCGGGACAGGGCCTGAACACTGAAGCTTTCTTT,CASRPSGQGLNTEAFF
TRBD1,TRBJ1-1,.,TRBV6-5,TGTGCCAGCAGCCCCACCCAGGGGGGCACTGAAGCTTTCTTT,CASSPTQGGTEAFF
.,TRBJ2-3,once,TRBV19,TGTGCCAGTAAAGCAGGGCACACAGATACGCAGTATTTT,CASKAGHTDTQYF
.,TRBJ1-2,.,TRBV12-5,TGTGCTAGTGGCCCTCCCGGACAGTTCTATGGCTACACCTTC,CASGPPGQFYGYTF
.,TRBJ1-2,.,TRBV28,TGTGCCAGCAGTTCGCAGAAGAACTATGGCTACACCTTC,CASSSQKNYGYTF
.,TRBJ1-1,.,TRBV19,TGTGCCAGTAGTATGGTTTATCGGACCGGGAGGACGAACACTGAAGCTTTCTTT,CASSMVYRTGRTNTEAFF
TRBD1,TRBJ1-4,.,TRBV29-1,TGCAGCGTTTCACAGGGGGACAGGTCCCCTGGGGCTAATGAAAAACTGTTTTTT,CSVSQGDRSPGANEKLFF
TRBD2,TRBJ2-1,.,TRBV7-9,TGTGCCAGCAGGCCAACTAGCGGGGATGCCTATGAGCAGTTCTTC,CASRPTSGDAYEQFF
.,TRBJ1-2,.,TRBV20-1,TGCAGTGCTAGTGGGGGCCATGGCTACACCTTC,CSASGGHGYTF
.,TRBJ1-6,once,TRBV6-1,TGTGCCAGCACTGAACTTATCAATTCACCCCTCCACTTT,CASTELINSPLHF
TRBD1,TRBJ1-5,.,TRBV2,TGTGCCAGCAGCGGGGGAGGACAGGCCGCTGGGCCCCAGCATTTT,CASSGGGQAAGPQHF
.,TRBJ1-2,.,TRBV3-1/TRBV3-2,TGTGCCAGCAGCCCAGGGGTCCACCGGGGTGGCTACACCTTC,CASSPGVHRGGYTF
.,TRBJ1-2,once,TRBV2,TGTGCCAGCGGGAGGGGTATCTATGGCTACACCTTC,CASGRGIYGYTF
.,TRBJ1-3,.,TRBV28,TGTGCCAGCTTAACTCGAGAGAACACCATATATTTT,CASLTRENTIYF
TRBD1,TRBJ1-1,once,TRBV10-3,TGTGCCATCAGTGATAGGGACAGGGGAAAGGATGAAGCTTTCTTT,CAISDRDRGKDEAFF
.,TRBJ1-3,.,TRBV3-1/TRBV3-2,TGTGCCAGTGGCTCGTACTCTGGAAACACCATATATTTT,CASGSYSGNTIYF
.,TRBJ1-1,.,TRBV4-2,TGTGCCAGCAGCCAAGATTCGGGGGGGGCTGAAGCTTTCTTT,CASSQDSGGAEAFF
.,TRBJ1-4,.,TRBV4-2,TGTGCCAGCAGCCAAACGCAGGGGACTAATGAAAAACTGTTTTTT,CASSQTQGTNEKLFF
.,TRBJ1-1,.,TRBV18,TGTGCCAGCTCACCATCTTCAGACACCCCAGCTTTCTTT,CASSPSSDTPAFF
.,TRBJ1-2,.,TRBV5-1,TGCGCCAGCAGGGAGGGATTTAACTATGGCTACACCTTC,CASREGFNYGYTF
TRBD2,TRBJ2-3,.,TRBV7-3,TGTGCCAGCAGCTTCCTAGCGGGGGGGAGAGCAGATACGCAGTATTTT,CASSFLAGGRADTQYF
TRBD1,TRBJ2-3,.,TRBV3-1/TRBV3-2,TGTGCCAGCAGCCTCATGGGACAGGGGGCAAGAGATACGCAGTATTTT,CASSLMGQGARDTQYF
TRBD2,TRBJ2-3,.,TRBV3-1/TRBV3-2,TGTGCCAGCAGCCGCTCCGCGGGGGACACAGATACGCAGTATTTT,CASSRSAGDTDTQYF
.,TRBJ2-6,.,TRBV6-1,TGTGCCAGCAGTGACCCACGCGGGACGGGGATGTTCTCTGGGGCCAACGTCCTGACTTTC,CASSDPRGTGMFSGANVLTF
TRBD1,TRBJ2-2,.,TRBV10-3,TGTGCCATCAAGGGGGCTACCGCCGGGGAGCTGTTTTTT,CAIKGATAGELFF
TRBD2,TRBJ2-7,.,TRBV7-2,TGTGCCAGCAGCCTGGGACTAGCCTACGAGCAGTACTTC,CASSLGLAYEQYF
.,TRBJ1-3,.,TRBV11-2,TGTGCCAGCAGCTTATACACATTCGGAAACACCATATATTTT,CASSLYTFGNTIYF
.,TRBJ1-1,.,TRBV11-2,TGTGCCAGCAGCCCAGGGTTGGACACTGAAGCTTTCTTT,CASSPGLDTEAFF
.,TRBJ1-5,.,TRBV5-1,TGCGCCAGCAGCTTGCTGGGGGGAAGCAATCAGCCCCAGCATTTT,CASSLLGGSNQPQHF
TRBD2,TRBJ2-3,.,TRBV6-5,TGTGCCAGCAGTTGGACTAGCGGGGCCCCAGGTACGCAGTATTTT,CASSWTSGAPGTQYF
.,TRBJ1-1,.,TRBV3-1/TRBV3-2,TGTGCCAGCAGCCAAGTACTGGGGGCCCACACTGAAGCTTTCTTT,CASSQVLGAHTEAFF
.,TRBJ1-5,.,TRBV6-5,TGTGCCACCACAGGGCAGGCCGTAAATCAGCCCCAGCATTTT,CATTGQAVNQPQHF
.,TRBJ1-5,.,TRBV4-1,TGCGCCAGCAGCCAAGCCGACAGTTTCAATCAGCCCCAGCATTTT,CASSQADSFNQPQHF
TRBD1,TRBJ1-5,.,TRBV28,TGTGCCAGCTCCGGACAGGTTAGCAATCAGCCCCAGCATTTT,CASSGQVSNQPQHF
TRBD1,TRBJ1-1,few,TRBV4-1,TGCGCCAGCAGCGACACCGCAGGGGGCGGCACTGAAGCTTTCTTT,CASSDTAGGGTEAFF
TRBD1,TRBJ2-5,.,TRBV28,TGTGCCAGCAGTTTCCAGGGGGTGGAGACCCAGTACTTC,CASSFQGVETQYF